This T cell receptor (beta chain) was sequenced during a study of Ad26.COV2.S vaccination and SARS-CoV-2 variants. Documented treatment: some 19 received Ad26.COV2.S at low or high dose, single or two shots; roughly 5 received placebo; per-sample allocation not given. Sampling was performed 63 days after the first vaccine or placebo injection. Produced via immunoSEQ multiplex PCR; TCRdb's table is partial and in-frame only. The sample has about 320,000 clones, around 85% seen once; the top ten hold 2% to 2.5%. Only one count was recorded for this clone. Germline V gives CDR1 MDHEN, CDR2 SYDVKM. The CDR3 is made up of 13 amino acids. J was trimmed by 6 bases and V by 4 bases; bases with no gene match: 4.

The clonotype originates from a person aged 18-65 years who received the Ad26.COV2.S COVID-19 vaccine or a placebo. This chain links TRBV28 with TRBJ2-7; the match to TRBD1 covers 9 bases. The material sequenced was peripheral blood, taken in a trial of Ad26.COV2.S vaccine versus placebo. This chain's CDR3 is CASSWDREGEQYF. The DNA of the CDR3 is TGTGCCAGCAGTTGGGACAGGGAGGGCGAGCAGTACTTC.